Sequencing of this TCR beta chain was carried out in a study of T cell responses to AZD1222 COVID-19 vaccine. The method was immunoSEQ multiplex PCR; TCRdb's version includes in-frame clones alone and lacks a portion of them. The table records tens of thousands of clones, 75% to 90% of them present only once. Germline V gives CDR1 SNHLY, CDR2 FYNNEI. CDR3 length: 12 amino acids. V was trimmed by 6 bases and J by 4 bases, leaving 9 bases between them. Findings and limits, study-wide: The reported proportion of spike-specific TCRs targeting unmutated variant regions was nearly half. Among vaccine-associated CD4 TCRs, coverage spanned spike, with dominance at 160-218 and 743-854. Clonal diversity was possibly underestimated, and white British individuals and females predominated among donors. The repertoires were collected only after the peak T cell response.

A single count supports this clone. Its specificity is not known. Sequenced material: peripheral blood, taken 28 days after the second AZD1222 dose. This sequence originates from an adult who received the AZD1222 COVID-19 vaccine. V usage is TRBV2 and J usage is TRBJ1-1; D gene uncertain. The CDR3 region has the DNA TGTGCCAGCAGCCGCAGACTCACTGAAGCTTTCTTT. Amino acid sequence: CASSRRLTEAFF.